These T cell receptor beta chains were read from a single sample in a study of T cell repertoires in ileal Crohn's disease. Sequenced by immunoSEQ multiplex PCR; TCRdb stores in-frame clones only, minus some. The repertoire consists of some 10,000 clones, with roughly three quarters occurring once and the leading ten covering 18%. Input material: ileal tissue. These receptors all come from an adult with Crohn's disease. CDR3s include the opening cysteine and the closing phenylalanine or tryptophan. Each record gives: clone size, D gene, J gene, V gene, CDR3 protein, CDR3 DNA. D genes are given only for firm matches. Only part of the rows carry a size: once, few, many, or a class if the clone is expanded.

>.|.|TRBJ2-3|TRBV30
CAWSVRGYSADTQYF
TGTGCCTGGAGTGTCCGGGGATATAGCGCAGATACGCAGTATTTT
>few|TRBD1|TRBJ2-7|TRBV30
CAWSVGSGGYEQYF
TGTGCCTGGAGTGTAGGGTCAGGGGGCTACGAGCAGTACTTC
>.|TRBD2|TRBJ2-4|TRBV19
CASSGGTSTKNIQYF
TGTGCCAGTAGCGGAGGGACTAGCACCAAAAACATTCAGTACTTC
>.|.|TRBJ2-7|TRBV5-1
CASSLESGRGYEQYF
TGCGCCAGCAGCTTGGAGTCAGGAAGGGGATACGAGCAGTACTTC
>.|TRBD2|TRBJ2-3|TRBV7-2
CASSLLAGLRGTDTQYF
TGTGCCAGCAGCTTACTAGCGGGTTTGAGGGGGACAGATACGCAGTATTTT
>.|TRBD2|TRBJ2-7|TRBV6-5
CASSASGYEQYF
TGTGCCAGCAGTGCTAGCGGCTACGAGCAGTACTTC
>.|.|TRBJ1-1|TRBV25-1
CASSEGTGKAFF
TGTGCCAGCAGTGAAGGTACGGGGAAAGCTTTCTTT
>.|.|TRBJ2-7|TRBV11-2
CASSLFIGISYEQYF
TGTGCCAGCAGCTTATTCATCGGGATCTCCTACGAGCAGTACTTC
>.|.|TRBJ2-3|TRBV9
CASSPRLASDTQYF
TGTGCCAGCAGCCCCCGACTGGCCTCAGATACGCAGTATTTT
>large|TRBD1|TRBJ2-1|TRBV28
CASSSSLDRANEQFF
TGTGCCAGCAGTTCCTCACTGGACAGGGCCAATGAGCAGTTCTTC
>.|TRBD1|TRBJ1-3|TRBV4-3
CASSPRQGSGNTIYF
TGCGCCAGCAGCCCGAGACAGGGCAGTGGAAACACCATATATTTT
>.|.|TRBJ2-7|TRBV28
CASTSRRGVYEQYF
TGTGCCAGCACGTCCCGCAGGGGGGTCTACGAGCAGTACTTC
>few|TRBD1|TRBJ2-7|TRBV7-8
CASSLGTGGLGSYEQYF
TGTGCCAGCAGCTTAGGGACAGGGGGCCTGGGGTCCTACGAGCAGTACTTC
>.|.|TRBJ2-2|TRBV7-3
CASSLTSSGTGELFF
TGTGCCAGCAGCTTAACTTCTTCGGGCACCGGGGAGCTGTTTTTT
>.|TRBD2|TRBJ2-5|TRBV5-4
CASSYGTSGGIGKTQYF
TGTGCCAGCAGCTATGGGACTAGCGGGGGGATTGGAAAGACCCAGTACTTC
>.|.|TRBJ2-7|TRBV10-1
CASGQGSYEQYF
TGCGCCAGCGGGCAAGGATCCTACGAGCAGTACTTC